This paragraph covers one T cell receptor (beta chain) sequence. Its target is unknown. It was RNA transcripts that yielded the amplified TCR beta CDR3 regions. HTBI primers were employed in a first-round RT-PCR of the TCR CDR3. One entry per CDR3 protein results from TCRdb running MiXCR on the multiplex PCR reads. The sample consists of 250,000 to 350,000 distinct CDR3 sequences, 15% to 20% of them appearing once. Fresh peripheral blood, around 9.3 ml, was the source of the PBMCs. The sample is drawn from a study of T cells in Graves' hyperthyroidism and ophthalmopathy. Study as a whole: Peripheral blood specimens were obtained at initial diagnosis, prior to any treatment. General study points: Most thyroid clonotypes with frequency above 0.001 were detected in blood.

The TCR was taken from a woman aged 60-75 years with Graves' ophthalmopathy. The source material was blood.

CDR3 sequence (DNA): TGTGCCAGCAGGATCGGGGACATTCAGTACTTC. It encodes CASRIGDIQYF. The V gene is TRBV2, the J gene TRBJ2-4; TRBD2 might be the D (5 bases). This CDR3 spans 11 amino acids. The germline CDR1 and CDR2 sequences are SNHLY and FYNNEI. Trimming cost V 6 bases and J 8 bases, with 8 bases left between them.